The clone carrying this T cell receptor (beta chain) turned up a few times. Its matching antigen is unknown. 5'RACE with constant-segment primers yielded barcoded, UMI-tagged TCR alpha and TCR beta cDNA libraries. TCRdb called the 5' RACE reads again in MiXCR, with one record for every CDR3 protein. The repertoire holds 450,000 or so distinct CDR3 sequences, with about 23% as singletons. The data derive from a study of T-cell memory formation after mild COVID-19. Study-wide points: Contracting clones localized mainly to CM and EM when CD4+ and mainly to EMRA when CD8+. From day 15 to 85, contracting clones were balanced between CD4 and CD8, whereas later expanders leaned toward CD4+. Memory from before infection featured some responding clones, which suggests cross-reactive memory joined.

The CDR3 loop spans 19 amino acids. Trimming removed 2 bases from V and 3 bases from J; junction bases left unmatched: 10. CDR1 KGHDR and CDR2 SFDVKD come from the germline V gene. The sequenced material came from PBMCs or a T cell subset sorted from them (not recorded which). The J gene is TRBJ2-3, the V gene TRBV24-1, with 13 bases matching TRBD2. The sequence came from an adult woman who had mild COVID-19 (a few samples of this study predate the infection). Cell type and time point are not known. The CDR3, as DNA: TGTGCCACCAGTGATTGGGGACTAGCGGGAACCCCCGGAACAGATACGCAGTATTTT. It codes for CATSDWGLAGTPGTDTQYF.